Described below is a single TCR beta chain sequence and its context. This entry comes from a study of T cells in Graves' hyperthyroidism and ophthalmopathy. Across the whole study: Upon initial diagnosis and before any treatment, peripheral blood was collected.

Regions amplified from RNA transcripts were the TCR beta CDR3 regions. First-round RT-PCR with HTBI primers amplified the TCR CDR3 region. A single record per CDR3 protein comes from TCRdb applying MiXCR to the multiplex PCR reads. The sample holds 390,000 or so distinct CDR3 sequences, over 12% seen once. Per germline, CDR1 SGHVS and CDR2 FNYEAQ. This CDR3 spans 15 amino acids. Deletions cut 4 bases from V and 5 bases from J, with 18 bases between. The rearrangement links TRBV7-6 to TRBJ2-7, with D possibly TRBD2 on 7 matching bases. The sample taken for sequencing was blood. The origin of this receptor is a man aged 18 to 29 with Graves' ophthalmopathy. CDR3 in DNA: TGTGCCAGCAGCTCGTTGGGGGGGGGCCTTCACGAGCAGTACTTC. Protein: CASSSLGGGLHEQYF.